The 10 T cell receptor beta chains listed next were all sequenced from one sample in a study of shared clonotypes between healthy human individuals (dated by TCRdb to between 2020 and 2021). For the CD8 naive samples, CD45RO-negative cells were positively selected for CCR7, yielding a CD45RA+CCR7+ population from which TemRA cells were excluded. Library preparation was by the immunoSEQ multiplex PCR assay. In its TCRdb copy, this immuneACCESS table keeps in-frame sequences only and misses some clones. Where compared with another copy, unresolved V genes explain less than half of these, and the others have no known cause. In this sample the table shows hundreds of thousands of clones, about 96% of which occur a single time. Under 0.3% of the sample comes from the top ten. The sequenced material came from naive CD8+ T cells sorted from blood. Taken with the paper, the label for cell subset or site translates to: CD45RA+CCR7+. These receptors all stem from a man aged 25-40 years in good health.

The rearrangement joins TRBV14 to TRBJ2-7; 10 bases line up with TRBD1. Germline-derived CDR1 and CDR2 are SGHDN and FVKESK. V shed 4 bases, J shed 4 bases, and the junction held 4 bases outside the gene matches. The CDR3 has 14 residues. In nucleotides, the CDR3 is TGTGCCAGCAGCCCGGGACAGGGGACGTACGAGCAGTACTTC. Protein sequence: CASSPGQGTYEQYF. The entire variable domain, with the rest obtained from reference TRBV14 and TRBJ2-7, is as follows: EAGVTQFPSHSVIEKGQTVTLRCDPISGHDNLYWYRRVMGKEIKFLLHFVKESKQDESGMPNNRFLAERTGGTYSTLKVQPAELEDSGVYFCASSPGQGTYEQYFGPGTRLTVT.

The V and J genes are TRBV27 and TRBJ2-7; TRBD1 is a possible D gene (5 bases). This CDR3 spans 15 amino acids. Trimming shortened V by 6 bases and J by 1 base, and 16 bases separated the two germline ends. The germline V gene encodes CDR1 MNHEY and CDR2 SMNVEV (reference sequence). The CDR3 DNA sequence: TGTGCCAGCAGCGTTAGACAGTCCCCGTCCTACGAGCAGTACTTC. Translating gives CASSVRQSPSYEQYF.

The J gene is TRBJ2-5, the V gene TRBV27; D not resolved. CDR3 length equals 16 residues. Trimming pared 3 bases from V and 2 bases from J, leaving 16 bases between. The germline V gene has CDR1 MNHEY and CDR2 SMNVEV (reference sequence). Written as DNA, the CDR3 is TGTGCCAGCAGTTTGGATTTTAGTATGGTGCAAGAGACCCAGTACTTC. It yields the protein CASSLDFSMVQETQYF.

With respect to this clone: An end of the junction differs from the germline gene, which may be a read error. The gene calls are TRBV11-2 and TRBJ2-4; TRBD2 aligns across 13 bases. The V gene's germline CDR1 is SGHAT and CDR2 FQNNGV. The CDR3 totals 17 residues. CDR3 protein: CASSLDGLAGEENIQYF. The CDR3 DNA follows: TGTGCCAGCAGCCTAGATGGACTAGCGGGAGAGGAGAACATTCAGTACTTC.

This chain links TRBV7-3 with TRBJ2-6; D ambiguous. Trimming shortened V by 2 bases and J by 3 bases, and 14 bases separated the two germline ends. CDR1 is SGHTA, CDR2 FQGTGA, per germline. This CDR3 has 17 residues. Here the CDR3 DNA reads TGTGCCAGCAGCTTATCTTCAGGTTCGAGTGGGGCCAACGTCCTGACTTTC. This gives the protein CASSLSSGSSGANVLTF.

The genes are TRBV27 and TRBJ2-1; 8 nucleotides line up with TRBD2. CDR1 MNHEY and CDR2 SMNVEV come from the germline V gene (reference sequence). Trimming took 3 bases from V and 7 from J; bases not matched to a gene: 2. The CDR3 is 13 residues long. The CDR3 region is CASSFGTRNEQFF. As DNA, the CDR3 is TGTGCCAGCAGTTTTGGGACTAGAAATGAGCAGTTCTTC.

The J gene is TRBJ1-2, the V gene TRBV7-8, with D uncertain. V was shortened by 2 bases and J by 8 bases, with 12 bases between the two germline ends. This CDR3 has 13 amino acids. The V gene's germline CDR1 is SGHVS and CDR2 FQNEAQ. CDR3 DNA: TGTGCCAGCAGCTTATCTTTCCTGGGCGGCTACACCTTC. As protein: CASSLSFLGGYTF.

This chain uses TRBV11-2 with TRBJ1-1, with a tentative D call TRBD1 (5 bases). The germline V gene has CDR1 SGHAT and CDR2 FQNNGV. CDR3 length equals 13 residues. Trimming took 1 base from V and 11 from J, leaving 14 bases between them. CDR3 amino acids: CASSLAGQLAAFF. The CDR3 nucleotides are TGTGCCAGCAGCTTAGCAGGGCAGTTAGCTGCTTTCTTT.

This sequence joins TRBV29-1 and TRBJ2-7; unclear D gene. This CDR3 contains 14 residues. The ends were cut back, 0 bases at V and 3 bases at J, with 12 bases in the middle. Germline V gives CDR1 SQVTM, CDR2 ANQGSEA. In DNA form, the CDR3 reads TGCAGCGTTGAAGATCCGCGTCTTCGCTACGAGCAGTACTTC. Translated, it gives CSVEDPRLRYEQYF.

V usage is TRBV11-2 and J usage is TRBJ1-2; maybe TRBD1 (6 bases). V lost 5 bases, J lost 6 bases, and 16 bases lay in between. The CDR3 has 14 residues. The V gene's germline CDR1 is SGHAT and CDR2 FQNNGV. CDR3 nucleotides: TGTGCCAGCAGCACCCCGCGGGGGGCTAATGGCTACACCTTC. It specifies CASSTPRGANGYTF.